The clone carrying this TCR beta chain was picked up one time. Those enrolled, adults aged roughly 18 to 95 years, came from about two dozen US areas. Each recovered donor of Cohort 3 presented with two negative PCRs, clearance, or symptom resolution. TCRdb's copy holds only in-frame clones and misses some; the assay was immunoSEQ multiplex PCR. The sample has roughly 300,000 clones; about 90% are singletons. The data stem from a study of blood T cell repertoires in COVID-19. Across the study: The analysed material was cDNA or gDNA that came from T cells, B-cell-depleted T cells, or PBMCs.

The length of the CDR3 is 15 residues. In germline, CDR1 is SGHRS, CDR2 YFSETQ. With 0 bases removed from V and 8 bases from J, the gap between germline ends came to 17 bases. What was sequenced was PBMCs or T cells enriched from blood (not recorded which). This receptor was obtained from a woman in her thirties who had recovered from COVID-19. The chain recombines TRBV5-1 with TRBJ1-2; perhaps TRBD1 as D (5 bases). The CDR3 protein is CASSLDGTPGVGYTF. The CDR3 bases are TGCGCCAGCAGCTTGGACGGGACGCCGGGGGTAGGCTACACCTTC.